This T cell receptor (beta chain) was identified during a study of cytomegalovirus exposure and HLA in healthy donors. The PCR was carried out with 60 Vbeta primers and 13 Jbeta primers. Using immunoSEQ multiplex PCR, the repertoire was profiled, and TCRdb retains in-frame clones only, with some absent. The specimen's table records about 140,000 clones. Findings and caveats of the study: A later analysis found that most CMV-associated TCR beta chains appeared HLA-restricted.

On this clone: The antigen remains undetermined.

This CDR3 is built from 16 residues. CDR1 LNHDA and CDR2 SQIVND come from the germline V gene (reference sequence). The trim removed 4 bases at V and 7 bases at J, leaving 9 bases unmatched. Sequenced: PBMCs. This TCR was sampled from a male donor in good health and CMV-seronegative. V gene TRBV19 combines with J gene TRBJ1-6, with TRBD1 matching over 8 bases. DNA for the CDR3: TGTGCCAGTAGTACCCGAACAGGGGGTGGAAATTCACCCCTCCACTTT. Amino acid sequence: CASSTRTGGGNSPLHF. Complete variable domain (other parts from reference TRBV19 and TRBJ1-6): DGGITQSPKYLFRKEGQNVTLSCEQNLNHDAMYWYRQDPGQGLRLIYYSQIVNDFQKGDIAEGYSVSREKKESFPLTVTSAQKNPTAFYLCASSTRTGGGNSPLHFGNGTRLTVT.